The 22 T cell receptor beta chains given below trace back to one sample, sequenced in a study of Ad26.COV2.S vaccination and SARS-CoV-2 variants. Treatment in this sample: 19 received Ad26.COV2.S at low or high dose, single or two shots; roughly five received placebo; per-sample allocation not given. The investigators took samples on day 63 after the first vaccine or placebo injection. Sequencing was performed with immunoSEQ multiplex PCR; in TCRdb, only in-frame clones are kept and a portion is missing. The sample includes just over 350,000 clones, about 85% of them seen just once. The specimen was peripheral blood, collected in a trial of Ad26.COV2.S vaccine versus placebo. The receptors were sampled from a person between 18 and 65 years old who received the Ad26.COV2.S COVID-19 vaccine or a placebo.

This clone appeared once. The DNA of the CDR3 is TGTGCCAGCACCCTAATGAAGGGGAGGGACTCCATGAATGAAAAACTGTTTTTT. Amino acid sequence: CASTLMKGRDSMNEKLFF. The chain carries TRBV7-6 and TRBJ1-4, with D possibly TRBD1 on 5 matching bases. The CDR3 loop spans 18 amino acids. Trimming stripped 7 bases from V and 5 bases from J, with 26 bases between. Germline lookup yields CDR1 SGHVS and CDR2 FNYEAQ. Full variable domain (missing parts from reference TRBV7-6 and TRBJ1-4): GAGVSQSPRYKVTKRGQDVALRCDPISGHVSLYWYRQALGQGPEFLTYFNYEAQQDKSGLPNDRFSAERPEGSISTLTIQRTEQRDSAMYRCASTLMKGRDSMNEKLFFGSGTQLSVL.

This clone was found many times. The rearrangement links TRBV23-1 to TRBJ1-5; 10 positions agree with TRBD1. TRBV23-1 is placed among ORFs of uncertain function. With V trimmed by 10 bases and J by 0 bases, 15 bases remained unmatched. The CDR3 spans 18 residues. The CDR3 bases are TGCGCCAAGACGACCGGGACAGGGGTCTTGGATAGCAATCAGCCCCAGCATTTT. This gives the protein CAKTTGTGVLDSNQPQHF.

The sample holds a few counts of this clone. V gene TRBV5-1 combines with J gene TRBJ1-3, with D perhaps TRBD1 (6 bases). The CDR3 consists of 15 residues. Germline CDR1 and CDR2: SGHRS and YFSETQ. Trimming cost V 4 bases and J 4 bases, with 15 bases left between them. In nucleotides, the CDR3 is TGCGCCAGCAGCCCCGACAGGATTAGGGGAAACACCATATATTTT. Translation gives CASSPDRIRGNTIYF.

The chain carries TRBV28 and TRBJ2-7; D is unresolved. Germline lookup yields CDR1 MDHEN and CDR2 SYDVKM. The CDR3 spans 14 residues. V dropped 5 bases and J dropped 2 bases, with 13 bases sitting between them. CDR3 region: CASSIPRRTYEQYF. The DNA for the CDR3 is TGTGCCAGCAGTATCCCGAGGAGAACCTACGAGCAGTACTTC.

This clone occurred once. The chain couples TRBV6-2 or TRBV6-3 to TRBJ2-7; D gene ambiguous. The CDR3 length is 11 residues. CDR1 and CDR2 (germline): MNHEY, SVGEGT. Trimming took off 3 bases at V and 7 bases at J, with 7 bases between the two ends. Written as DNA, the CDR3 is TGTGCCAGCAGTTATCGCGTAGAGCAGTACTTC. Translation: CASSYRVEQYF.

The CDR3 reads CASSYSVGQATYEQYF. The CDR3 DNA reads TGTGCCAGCAGTTACTCGGTCGGACAGGCCACCTACGAGCAGTACTTC. This chain joins TRBV6-5 and TRBJ2-7; 7 bases fit TRBD1. Trimming took 0 bases from V and 2 from J; bases not matched to a gene: 7. This CDR3 region has 16 residues. The germline CDR1 and CDR2 sequences are MNHEY and SVGAGI.

The chain is built from TRBV5-4 and TRBJ1-2; D may be TRBD1 (5 bases). CDR1 and CDR2 (germline): SGHNT, YYREEE (reference sequence). V lost 3 bases and J lost 2, with 11 bases in between. The CDR3 consists of 14 residues. CDR3 nucleotides: TGTGCCAGCAGCTCCACGACAGAAAACTATGGCTACACCTTC. This translates into CASSSTTENYGYTF.

This chain joins TRBV7-6 and TRBJ1-6; 7 bases are a match to TRBD1. Looked up from germline, CDR1 is SGHVS and CDR2 is FNYEAQ. The CDR3 has 15 residues. The V gene end was trimmed by 2 bases and the J gene end by 6 bases; junction bases not matched to a gene: 4. The CDR3 bases are TGTGCCAGCAGCTTACTCACAGGGGTTAATTCACCCCTCCACTTT. Protein: CASSLLTGVNSPLHF.

This clone was detected once. This chain joins TRBV7-8 and TRBJ2-2; D gene unclear. This CDR3 is built from 14 residues. Per germline, CDR1 SGHVS and CDR2 FQNEAQ. V lost 2 bases and J 1 base, leaving 5 bases between the germline ends. The CDR3 bases are TGTGCCAGCAGCTTACCGAGGAACACCGGGGAGCTGTTTTTT. Residues: CASSLPRNTGELFF.

This clone was counted once. CDR3 bases: TGTGCCAGCAGTCGTCCCGGGACAGGGAAGGGAGATACGCAGTATTTT. It yields the protein CASSRPGTGKGDTQYF. V usage is TRBV3-1 (or the pseudogene TRBV3-2) and J usage is TRBJ2-3, with 9 nucleotides matching TRBD1. Losses at the gene ends were 6 bases for V and 5 bases for J; bases not matched to a gene: 12. Germline V gene lookup returns CDR1 LGHDT and CDR2 YNNKEL (reference sequence). CDR3 size: 16 residues.

A single count supports this clone. The V call is TRBV7-9, the J call TRBJ2-1; TRBD1 matches 7 bases. Germline V gene sequence: CDR1 SEHNR, CDR2 FQNEAQ (reference sequence). With 4 bases clipped from V and 16 bases from J, the junction kept 16 bases outside the gene matches. This CDR3 contains 14 residues. CDR3 coding DNA: TGTGCCAGCAGCTCCGGGACAGCTCTCTGGGCAGTCTTCTTC. Translated: CASSSGTALWAVFF. Looking up the rest from reference TRBV7-9 and TRBJ2-1 gives the full variable domain: DTGVSQNPRHKITKRGQNVTFRCDPISEHNRLYWYRQTLGQGPEFLTYFQNEAQLEKSRLLSDRFSAERPKGSFSTLEIQRTEQGDSAMYLCASSSGTALWAVFFGPGTRLTVL.

As to this clone: At one of its ends the junction is not consistent with the germline gene, which may arise from a read error. The gene calls are TRBV7-7 and TRBJ2-5; D not certain. Per the germline V gene, CDR1 is SSHAT and CDR2 is FNYEAQ (reference sequence). This CDR3 is 14 amino acids long. CDR3 amino acids: CASSLDGFQETQYF. The DNA of the CDR3 is TGTGCTAGCAGCTTAGACGGGTTTCAAGAGACCCAGTACTTC.

The J gene is TRBJ2-1, the V gene TRBV10-3; 16 nucleotides align to TRBD2. The germline V gene encodes CDR1 ENHRY and CDR2 SYGVKD. With 3 bases clipped from V and 7 bases from J, the junction kept 3 bases outside the gene matches. The length of the CDR3 is 16 residues. The CDR3: CAISDPGLAGGNEQFF. The CDR3 nucleotides read TGTGCCATCAGTGACCCGGGACTAGCGGGGGGGAATGAGCAGTTCTTC.

The rearrangement joins TRBV12-3 or TRBV12-4 to TRBJ2-7; TRBD2 is a possible D gene (6 bases). V lost 6 bases to trimming and J lost 3 bases, with 6 bases between them. The CDR3 runs to 11 residues. The CDR3 sequence is CASRRDYEQYF. The CDR3 coding sequence is TGTGCCAGCAGGCGGGACTACGAGCAGTACTTC.

The CDR3 here is CASSQARAGSYEQYF. The CDR3 nucleotides read TGTGCCAGCAGCCAAGCCCGGGCCGGCTCCTACGAGCAGTACTTC. The rearrangement joins TRBV3-1 (or the pseudogene TRBV3-2) to TRBJ2-7; no clear D gene. The CDR3 has 15 residues. CDR1 LGHDT and CDR2 YNNKEL come from the germline V gene (reference sequence). Trimming took off 1 base at V and 0 bases at J, with 10 bases between the two ends.

The V and J genes are TRBV19 and TRBJ2-2; D unclear. Germline loops: CDR1 LNHDA, CDR2 SQIVND (reference sequence). V lost 5 bases and J lost 6, with 31 bases in between. The CDR3 consists of 20 residues. CDR3 amino acids: CASSPSPTVLGRFESGELFF. Written as DNA, the CDR3 is TGTGCCAGTAGTCCCTCCCCCACCGTCCTGGGCCGCTTTGAATCCGGGGAGCTGTTTTTT.

This chain connects TRBV6-6 to TRBJ2-7, with 8 bases fitting TRBD1. This CDR3 is 16 amino acids long. V lost 5 bases to trimming and J lost 1 base; unmatched junction nucleotides: 10. Germline V gene sequence: CDR1 MNHNY, CDR2 SVGAGI (reference sequence). CDR3 sequence reads: CASSPTGTGRSYEQYF. In DNA form, the CDR3 reads TGTGCCAGCAGTCCTACCGGGACAGGTCGTTCCTACGAGCAGTACTTC.

Remarks on this clone: Compared with germline, one end of the junction differs, possibly owing to a read error. V and J are TRBV7-2 and TRBJ2-7; 8 nucleotides match TRBD2. The CDR3 spans 14 residues. The germline CDR1 and CDR2 sequences are SGHTA and FQGNSA. This chain's CDR3 is CASTLAGRSYEQYF. As DNA, the CDR3 is TGTGCCAGCACCTTAGCGGGGAGGTCCTACGAGCAGTACTTC.

V is TRBV21-1 and J is TRBJ2-7. TRBV21-1 is a listed pseudogene. This CDR3 is 15 amino acids long. The CDR3 nucleotides read TGTGCCAGCAGCAAAGGTTTGGGTGGGAACTACGAGCAGTACTTC. Translating gives CASSKGLGGNYEQYF.

The genes are TRBV7-9 and TRBJ1-2; D possibly corresponds to TRBD1 (5 bases). V was pared by 5 bases and J by 6 bases, with 13 bases between. Germline CDR1 is SEHNR and CDR2 is FQNEAQ (reference sequence). This CDR3 has 13 residues. The CDR3 sequence: CASSPGTPHGYTF. In DNA, the CDR3 is TGTGCCAGCAGCCCAGGGACTCCCCATGGCTACACCTTC.

A single count supports this clone. The V call is TRBV7-9, the J call TRBJ2-1; 9 positions agree with TRBD2. This CDR3 comprises 14 residues. Germline assignment: CDR1 SEHNR and CDR2 FQNEAQ (reference sequence). The V segment lost 7 bases and the J segment 8 bases; nucleotides outside the gene matches: 9. CDR3 loop: CASTSIAGVHEQFF. DNA of the CDR3: TGTGCCAGCACCTCAATAGCGGGGGTACATGAGCAGTTCTTC.

The rearrangement uses TRBV29-1 and TRBJ1-4; tentatively, D is TRBD1 (6 bases). The CDR3 has 14 amino acids. Trimming stripped 5 bases from V and 0 bases from J, with 10 bases between. Looked up from germline, CDR1 is SQVTM and CDR2 is ANQGSEA. The CDR3 nucleotides are TGCAGCGTTCTCTCAGGGGCAACTAATGAAAAACTGTTTTTT. Protein: CSVLSGATNEKLFF.